This record concerns one T cell receptor beta chain sequence. What it binds is not known. Sequencing was performed with immunoSEQ multiplex PCR; in TCRdb, only in-frame clones are kept and a portion is missing. The sample contains roughly 87,000 clones, approximately 91% of which appear only once. The data derive from a study of T cell responses to AZD1222 COVID-19 vaccine. The study, taken as a whole, reports: Unmutated variant regions are reportedly the target of nearly half of TCRs that are spike-specific.

The CDR3 contains 12 residues. V lost 6 bases, J lost 4 bases, and 1 base stayed unmatched. Germline loops: CDR1 SQVTM, CDR2 ANQGSEA. The clonotype was recovered from an adult who received the AZD1222 COVID-19 vaccine. This material consisted of peripheral blood, taken 28 days after the second AZD1222 dose. The chain employs TRBV29-1 and TRBJ1-1; TRBD1 matches at 11 bases. CDR3 protein: CSVGTGGTEAFF. The CDR3 coding sequence is TGCAGCGTAGGGACAGGGGGCACTGAAGCTTTCTTT.